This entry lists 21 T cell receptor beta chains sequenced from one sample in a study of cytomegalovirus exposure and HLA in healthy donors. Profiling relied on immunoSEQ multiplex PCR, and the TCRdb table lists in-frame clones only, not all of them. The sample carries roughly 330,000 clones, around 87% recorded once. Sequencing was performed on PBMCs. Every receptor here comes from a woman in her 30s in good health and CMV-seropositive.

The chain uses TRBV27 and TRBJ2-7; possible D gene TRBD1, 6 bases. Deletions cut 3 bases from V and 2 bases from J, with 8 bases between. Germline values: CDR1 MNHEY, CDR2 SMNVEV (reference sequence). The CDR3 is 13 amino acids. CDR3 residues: CASSFRGAYEQYF. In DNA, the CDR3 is TGTGCCAGCAGTTTCAGGGGAGCCTACGAGCAGTACTTC.

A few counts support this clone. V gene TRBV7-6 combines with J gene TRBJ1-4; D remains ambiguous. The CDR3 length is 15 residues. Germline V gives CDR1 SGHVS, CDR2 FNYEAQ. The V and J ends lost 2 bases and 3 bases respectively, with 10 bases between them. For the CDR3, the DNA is TGTGCCAGCAGCTTAACCCGACGATCTAATGAAAAACTGTTTTTT. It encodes CASSLTRRSNEKLFF.

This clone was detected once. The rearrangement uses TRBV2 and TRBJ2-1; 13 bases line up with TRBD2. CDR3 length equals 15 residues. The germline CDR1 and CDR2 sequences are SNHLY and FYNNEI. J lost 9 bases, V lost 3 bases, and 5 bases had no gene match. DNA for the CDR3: TGTGCCAGCAGTGATGGGGGACTAGCGGGAAGTGAGCAGTTCTTC. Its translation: CASSDGGLAGSEQFF. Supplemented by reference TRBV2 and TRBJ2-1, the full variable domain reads EPEVTQTPSHQVTQMGQEVILRCVPISNHLYFYWYRQILGQKVEFLVSFYNNEISEKSEIFDDQFSVERPDGSNFTLKIRSTKLEDSAMYFCASSDGGLAGSEQFFGPGTRLTVL.

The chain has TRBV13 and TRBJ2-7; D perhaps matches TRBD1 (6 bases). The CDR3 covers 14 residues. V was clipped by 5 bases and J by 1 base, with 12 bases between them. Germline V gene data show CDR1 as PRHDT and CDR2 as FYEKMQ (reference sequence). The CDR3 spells CASSTLQGSYEQYF. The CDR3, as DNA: TGTGCCAGCAGCACCTTACAGGGATCCTACGAGCAGTACTTC. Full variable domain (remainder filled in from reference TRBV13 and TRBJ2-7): AAGVIQSPRHLIKEKRETATLKCYPIPRHDTVYWYQQGPGQDPQFLISFYEKMQSDKGSIPDRFSAQQFSDYHSELNMSSLELGDSALYFCASSTLQGSYEQYFGPGTRLTVT.

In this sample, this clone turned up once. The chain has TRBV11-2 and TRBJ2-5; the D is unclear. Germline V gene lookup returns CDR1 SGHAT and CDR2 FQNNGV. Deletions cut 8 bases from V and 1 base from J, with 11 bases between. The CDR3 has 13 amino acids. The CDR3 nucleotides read TGTGCCAGCCGTCCGTGGAGCCAAGAGACCCAGTACTTC. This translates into CASRPWSQETQYF.

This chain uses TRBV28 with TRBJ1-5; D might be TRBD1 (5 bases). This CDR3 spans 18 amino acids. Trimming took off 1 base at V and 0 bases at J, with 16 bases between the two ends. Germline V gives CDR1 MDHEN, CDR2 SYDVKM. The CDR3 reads CASSLLGREDLSNQPQHF. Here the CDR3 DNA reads TGTGCCAGCAGTTTATTGGGACGGGAGGACCTTAGCAATCAGCCCCAGCATTTT. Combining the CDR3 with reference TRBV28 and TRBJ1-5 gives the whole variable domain DVKVTQSSRYLVKRTGEKVFLECVQDMDHENMFWYRQDPGLGLRLIYFSYDVKMKEKGDIPEGYSVSREKKERFSLILESASTNQTSMYLCASSLLGREDLSNQPQHFGDGTRLSIL.

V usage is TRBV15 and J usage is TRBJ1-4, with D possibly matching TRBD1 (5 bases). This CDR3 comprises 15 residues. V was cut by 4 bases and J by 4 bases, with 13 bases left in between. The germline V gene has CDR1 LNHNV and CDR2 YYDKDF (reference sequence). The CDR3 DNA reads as TGTGCCACCAGCACTTCCCGGGGCAATAATGAAAAACTGTTTTTT. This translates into CATSTSRGNNEKLFF.

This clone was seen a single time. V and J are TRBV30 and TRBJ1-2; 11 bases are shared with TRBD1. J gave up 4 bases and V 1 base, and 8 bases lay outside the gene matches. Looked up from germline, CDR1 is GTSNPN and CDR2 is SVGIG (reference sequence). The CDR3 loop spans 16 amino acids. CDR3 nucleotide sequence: TGTGCCTGGAGTGCGGGACAGGGGGTGGAGGGCTATGGCTACACCTTC. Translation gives CAWSAGQGVEGYGYTF.

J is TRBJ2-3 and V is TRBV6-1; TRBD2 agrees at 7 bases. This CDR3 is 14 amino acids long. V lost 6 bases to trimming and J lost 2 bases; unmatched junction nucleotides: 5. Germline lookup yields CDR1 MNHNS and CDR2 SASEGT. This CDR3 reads CASRRLASTDTQYF. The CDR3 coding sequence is TGTGCCAGCAGAAGACTAGCTTCCACAGATACGCAGTATTTT.

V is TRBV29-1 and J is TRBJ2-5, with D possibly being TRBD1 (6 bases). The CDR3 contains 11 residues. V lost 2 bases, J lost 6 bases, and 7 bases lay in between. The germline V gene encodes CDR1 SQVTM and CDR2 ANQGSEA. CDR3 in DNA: TGCAGCGTTGAACAGGGGAAGACCCAGTACTTC. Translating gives CSVEQGKTQYF.

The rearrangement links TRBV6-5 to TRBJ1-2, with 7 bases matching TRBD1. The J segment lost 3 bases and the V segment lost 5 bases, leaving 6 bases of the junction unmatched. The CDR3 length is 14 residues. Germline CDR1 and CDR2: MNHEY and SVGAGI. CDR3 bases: TGTGCCAGCAGTACACGACAGGGCGACTATGGCTACACCTTC. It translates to CASSTRQGDYGYTF.

CDR3 DNA sequence: TGTGCCAGCAGCTCCCCAAGGGCAAACTATGGCTACACCTTC. This codes for CASSSPRANYGYTF. The chain joins TRBV6-5 to TRBJ1-2; no definite D call. Germline values: CDR1 MNHEY, CDR2 SVGAGI. The CDR3 has 14 residues. Trimming left V 6 bases short and J 2 bases short, with 13 bases between.

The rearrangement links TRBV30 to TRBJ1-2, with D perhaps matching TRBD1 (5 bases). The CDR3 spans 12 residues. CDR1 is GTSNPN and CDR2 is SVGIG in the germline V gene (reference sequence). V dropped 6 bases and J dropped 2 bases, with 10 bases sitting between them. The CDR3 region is CACRDGNYGYTF. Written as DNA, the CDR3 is TGTGCCTGTAGGGACGGCAACTATGGCTACACCTTC.

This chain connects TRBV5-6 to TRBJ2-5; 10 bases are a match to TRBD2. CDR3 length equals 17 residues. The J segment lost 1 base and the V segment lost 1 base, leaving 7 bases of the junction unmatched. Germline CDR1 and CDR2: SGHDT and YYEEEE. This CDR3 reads CASSLSLIAGGQETQYF. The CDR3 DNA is TGTGCCAGCAGCTTGTCCCTAATAGCGGGAGGCCAAGAGACCCAGTACTTC.

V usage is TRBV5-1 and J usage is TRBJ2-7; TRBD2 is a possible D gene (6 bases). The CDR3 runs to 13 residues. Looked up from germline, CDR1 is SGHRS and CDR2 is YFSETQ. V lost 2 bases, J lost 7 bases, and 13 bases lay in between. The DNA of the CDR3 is TGCGCCAGCAGCTTAGGAGGGGCGGGGGAGCAGTACTTC. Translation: CASSLGGAGEQYF.

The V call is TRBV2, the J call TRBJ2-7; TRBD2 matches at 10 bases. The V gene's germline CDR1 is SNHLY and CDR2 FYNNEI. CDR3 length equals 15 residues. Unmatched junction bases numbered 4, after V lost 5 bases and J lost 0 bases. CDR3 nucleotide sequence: TGTGCCAGCAGTAGACTAGCGGGCGACTCCTACGAGCAGTACTTC. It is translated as CASSRLAGDSYEQYF.

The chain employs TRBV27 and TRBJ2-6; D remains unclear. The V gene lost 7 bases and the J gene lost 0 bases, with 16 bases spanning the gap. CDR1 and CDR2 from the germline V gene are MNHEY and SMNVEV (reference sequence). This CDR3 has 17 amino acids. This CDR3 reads CASTSFYRSSGANVLTF. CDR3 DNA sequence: TGTGCCAGCACCTCATTTTACAGAAGCTCTGGGGCCAACGTCCTGACTTTC.

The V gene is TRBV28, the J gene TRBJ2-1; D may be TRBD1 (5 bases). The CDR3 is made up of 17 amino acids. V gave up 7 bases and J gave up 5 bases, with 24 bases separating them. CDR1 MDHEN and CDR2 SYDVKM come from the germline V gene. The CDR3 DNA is TGTGCCAGCACGCTGATCCGACAGTATACTACTAACAATGAGCAGTTCTTC. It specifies CASTLIRQYTTNNEQFF.

CDR3 nucleotide sequence: TGTGCCAGCAGTTCCGCTAGCGGGAGTTACTACGAGCAGTACTTC. Translation: CASSSASGSYYEQYF. This rearrangement joins TRBV27 to TRBJ2-7, with 10 bases that match TRBD2. The ends lost 4 bases at V and 3 bases at J; junction bases unmatched: 6. Germline V gives CDR1 MNHEY, CDR2 SMNVEV (reference sequence). The CDR3 sequence is 15 residues long.

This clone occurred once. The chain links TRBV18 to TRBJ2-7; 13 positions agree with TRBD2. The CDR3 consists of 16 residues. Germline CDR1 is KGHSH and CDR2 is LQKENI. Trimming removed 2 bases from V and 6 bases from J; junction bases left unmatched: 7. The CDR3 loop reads CASSPMRLAGGGEQYF. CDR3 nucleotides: TGTGCCAGCTCACCAATGAGACTAGCGGGGGGTGGCGAGCAGTACTTC.

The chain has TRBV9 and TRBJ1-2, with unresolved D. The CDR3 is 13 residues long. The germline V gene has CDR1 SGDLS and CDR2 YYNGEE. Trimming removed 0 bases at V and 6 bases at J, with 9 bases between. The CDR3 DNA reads TGTGCCAGCAGCGTAGAGGTAGGGAATGGCTACACCTTC. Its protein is CASSVEVGNGYTF. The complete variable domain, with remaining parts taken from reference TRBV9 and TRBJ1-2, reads DSGVTQTPKHLITATGQRVTLRCSPRSGDLSVYWYQQSLDQGLQFLIQYYNGEERAKGNILERFSAQQFPDLHSELNLSSLELGDSALYFCASSVEVGNGYTFGSGTRLTVV.